These 9 T cell receptor beta chains came from one sample sequenced in a study of T cell changes during pregnancy in multiple sclerosis. Profiled with immunoSEQ multiplex PCR; TCRdb holds only in-frame clones, not every one. The table shows 80,000 or so clones, with about 93% occurring only once. This sample comprised peripheral blood, obtained in the second trimester of pregnancy. The source of these receptors is a female donor in good health, enrolled as a control in a pregnancy study.

The chain is built from TRBV2 and TRBJ2-1; D call uncertain. Deletions cut 6 bases from V and 0 bases from J, with 12 bases between. From germline, CDR1 is SNHLY and CDR2 FYNNEI. The CDR3 sequence is 15 residues long. The CDR3 DNA reads as TGTGCCAGCAGCAAACTCATTGTCTCCTACAATGAGCAGTTCTTC. Translation: CASSKLIVSYNEQFF. The whole variable domain, remainder taken from reference TRBV2 and TRBJ2-1, is EPEVTQTPSHQVTQMGQEVILRCVPISNHLYFYWYRQILGQKVEFLVSFYNNEISEKSEIFDDQFSVERPDGSNFTLKIRSTKLEDSAMYFCASSKLIVSYNEQFFGPGTRLTVL.

This chain uses TRBV5-1 with TRBJ1-3; D is undetermined. V was pared by 0 bases and J by 0 bases, with 10 bases between. CDR1 SGHRS and CDR2 YFSETQ come from the germline V gene. The CDR3 is made up of 16 amino acids. The CDR3 DNA is TGCGCCAGCAGCTTGGACCCAATAGTCTCTGGAAACACCATATATTTT. Encoded protein: CASSLDPIVSGNTIYF.

This clone was picked up one time. CDR3 region: CASSLASGTGGYEQYF. The CDR3 DNA follows: TGCGCCAGCAGCTTGGCCTCCGGGACAGGGGGTTACGAGCAGTACTTC. This rearrangement joins TRBV5-1 to TRBJ2-7, with 11 bases that match TRBD1. CDR1 is SGHRS, CDR2 YFSETQ, per germline. V lost 0 bases to trimming and J lost 4 bases; unmatched junction nucleotides: 6. This CDR3 contains 16 residues.

V is TRBV5-6 and J is TRBJ2-3; tentatively, D is TRBD2 (5 bases). CDR3 size: 13 residues. Trimming pared 2 bases from V and 6 bases from J, leaving 10 bases between. Germline V gives CDR1 SGHDT, CDR2 YYEEEE. CDR3 DNA sequence: TGTGCCAGCAGCTTAACGACGGGGGATACGCAGTATTTT. Protein sequence: CASSLTTGDTQYF. Full variable domain (remainder filled in from reference TRBV5-6 and TRBJ2-3): DAGVTQSPTHLIKTRGQQVTLRCSPKSGHDTVSWYQQALGQGPQFIFQYYEEEERQRGNFPDRFSGHQFPNYSSELNVNALLLGDSALYLCASSLTTGDTQYFGPGTRLTVL.

CDR3 sequence reads: CASSQDSYEQYF. The CDR3 DNA sequence: TGTGCCAGCAGTCAGGACAGCTACGAGCAGTACTTC. The V call is TRBV5-4, the J call TRBJ2-7; maybe TRBD1 (6 bases). This CDR3 spans 12 amino acids. The germline CDR1 and CDR2 sequences are SGHNT and YYREEE (reference sequence). Trimming left V 5 bases short and J 3 bases short, with 9 bases between.

The V and J genes are TRBV5-1 and TRBJ2-1; perhaps TRBD1 as D (6 bases). Trimming took off 5 bases at V and 0 bases at J, with 15 bases between the two ends. Germline CDR1 is SGHRS and CDR2 is YFSETQ. The CDR3 is made up of 16 amino acids. The DNA of the CDR3 is TGCGCCAGCAGTCCCGGGACAAGGAGCTCCTACAATGAGCAGTTCTTC. This codes for CASSPGTRSSYNEQFF.

The chain is built from TRBV9 and TRBJ2-5; 11 positions match TRBD2. TRBJ2-7 explains the end of the DNA better; the J call may be wrong. The CDR3 is 15 residues long. CDR1 and CDR2 (germline): SGDLS, YYNGEE. DNA for the CDR3: TGTGCCAGCAGCCCCAGGGGGACTAGCGGCTACGAGCAGTACTTC. Translated, it gives CASSPRGTSGYEQYF.

The genes are TRBV4-1 and TRBJ1-5, with 9 nucleotides matching TRBD1. The V and J ends lost 2 bases and 5 bases, in that order; junction bases with no gene match: 7. The CDR3 is 16 residues long. Germline CDR1 reads MGHRA; CDR2 reads YSYEKL. CDR3 sequence (DNA): TGCGCCAGCAGCCAAAGCGGGACAGGGTTCTATCAGCCCCAGCATTTT. Protein sequence: CASSQSGTGFYQPQHF.

The chain combines TRBV4-2 with TRBJ2-7; D remains unclear. The CDR3 runs 14 residues. Looked up from germline, CDR1 is LGHNA and CDR2 is YNFKEQ. The ends were cut back, 3 bases at V and 6 bases at J, with 15 bases in the middle. The CDR3 loop reads CASSQSAALTEQYF. In nucleotides, the CDR3 is TGTGCCAGCAGCCAGAGCGCCGCCCTCACCGAGCAGTACTTC.